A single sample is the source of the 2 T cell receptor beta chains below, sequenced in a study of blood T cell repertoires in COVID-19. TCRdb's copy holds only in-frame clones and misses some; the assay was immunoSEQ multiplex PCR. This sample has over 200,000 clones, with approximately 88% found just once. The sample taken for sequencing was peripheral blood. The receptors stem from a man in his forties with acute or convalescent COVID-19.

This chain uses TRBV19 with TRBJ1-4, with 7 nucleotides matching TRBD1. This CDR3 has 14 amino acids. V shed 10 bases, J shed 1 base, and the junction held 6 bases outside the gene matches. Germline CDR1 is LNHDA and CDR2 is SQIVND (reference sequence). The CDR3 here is CATQTGRTNEKLFF. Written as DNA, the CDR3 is TGTGCCACCCAGACAGGGAGAACTAATGAAAAACTGTTTTTT.

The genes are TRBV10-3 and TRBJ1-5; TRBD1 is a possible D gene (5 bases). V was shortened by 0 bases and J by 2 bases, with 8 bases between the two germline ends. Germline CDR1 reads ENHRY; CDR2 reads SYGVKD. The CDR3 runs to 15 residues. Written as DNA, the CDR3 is TGTGCCATCAGTGAGTCGAAAGGGGGCAATCAGCCCCAGCATTTT. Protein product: CAISESKGGNQPQHF.